Listed below are T cell receptor beta chains from one sample, sequenced in a study of shared clonotypes between healthy human individuals. Generated by immunoSEQ multiplex PCR, the TCRdb table keeps only in-frame clones and is missing some. The profile shows approximately 1.1 million clones, around three quarters of them singletons. What was sequenced was memory CD4+ T cells from PBMCs. Receptors originate from a man younger than 35 in good health. Some clones in this sample may be carry-over from other donors' samples. Both conserved end residues are part of each CDR3. Each record gives: D gene, J gene, clone size, V gene, CDR3 DNA, CDR3 protein. The D gene is left open where the match is weak. Size tells how often a clone was seen (once, few, many) or the class of an expanded clone, and some rows leave it out.

>TRBD2|TRBJ2-7|NA|TRBV5-6
TGTGCCAGCGGACTAGCGGGAGGCCCTCACGAGCAGTACTTC
CASGLAGGPHEQYF
>NA|TRBJ1-3|few|TRBV5-1
TGCGCCAGCAGCTTCGGGGTGGGATTCTCTGGAAACACCATATATTTT
CASSFGVGFSGNTIYF
>TRBD2|TRBJ2-5|NA|TRBV28
TGTGCCAGCAGTTTAGGGCTAGCGGGAGGTCAAGAGACCCAGTACTTC
CASSLGLAGGQETQYF
>TRBD1|TRBJ1-4|NA|TRBV4-2
TGTGCCAGCAGCCAAGCTTTTAACGGGACAGGGGGGAAAAGTGAAAAACTGTTTTTT
CASSQAFNGTGGKSEKLFF
>TRBD1|TRBJ1-4|NA|TRBV7-2
TGTGCCAGCAGCCAGGGACAGTCTGAGAAACTGTTTTTT
CASSQGQSEKLFF
>NA|TRBJ1-5|NA|TRBV9
TGTGCCAGCAGCGCAGGGGTCGATCAGCCCCAGCATTTT
CASSAGVDQPQHF
>NA|TRBJ2-5|once|TRBV4-2
TGTGCCAGCAGCCAAGTTGGGGCGGACAACCAAGAGACCCAGTACTTC
CASSQVGADNQETQYF
>TRBD1|TRBJ2-1|NA|TRBV29-1
TGCAGCGTCTTTGGACAGGGTCAAGGCAATGAGCAGTTCTTC
CSVFGQGQGNEQFF
>NA|TRBJ1-1|NA|TRBV6-5
TGTGCCAGCAGTTACTCGAGTAGGGGGGTTGAGACTGAAGCTTTCTTT
CASSYSSRGVETEAFF
>NA|TRBJ1-2|NA|TRBV19
TGTGCCAGTAGCCGTAACTTGGGACAACAGTATGGCTACACCTTC
CASSRNLGQQYGYTF
>NA|TRBJ2-5|NA|TRBV6-1
TGTGCCAGCCATGGACAGCCCCAAGAGACCCAGTACTTC
CASHGQPQETQYF
>NA|TRBJ2-7|NA|TRBV23-1
TGCGCCAGCAGTCACGGCAGGGGAGGTCCCCACGAGCAGTACTTC
CASSHGRGGPHEQYF
>TRBD1|TRBJ1-5|NA|TRBV18
TGTGCCAGCTCACAGGACAGGGGCATTCAGCCCCAGCATTTT
CASSQDRGIQPQHF
>NA|TRBJ1-1|NA|TRBV2
TGTGCCAGCAGTGAATTCGTAGGGGCTGAAGCTTTCTTT
CASSEFVGAEAFF
>NA|TRBJ1-4|NA|TRBV5-1
TGCGCCAGCAGCTTTGCGGGGGGGACTAATGAAAAACTGTTTTTT
CASSFAGGTNEKLFF
>NA|TRBJ2-3|once|TRBV28
TGTGCCAGCAGAACCTATGGGGGCGGGGACGTTAGCACAGATACGCAGTATTTT
CASRTYGGGDVSTDTQYF
>NA|TRBJ2-3|NA|TRBV30
TGTGCCTGGACCCGCTGGCCCCGGCATGGGGGCGATACGCAGTATTTT
CAWTRWPRHGGDTQYF
>TRBD1|TRBJ2-7|NA|TRBV15
TGTGCCACCAGCAGGGGACAGGGAGAGCAGTACTTC
CATSRGQGEQYF
>TRBD2|TRBJ2-1|NA|TRBV5-4
TGTGCCAGCAGCTCCCAAAAACTAGCGGTTATGGGTAATGAGCAGTTCTTC
CASSSQKLAVMGNEQFF
>NA|TRBJ2-3|NA|TRBV4-2
TGTGCCAGCAGCCAACGGGACAACACAGATACGCAGTATTTT
CASSQRDNTDTQYF
>NA|TRBJ2-5|NA|TRBV11-2
TGTGCCAGCAGCTCCCCCGTCGGAGAGACCCAGTACTTC
CASSSPVGETQYF
>NA|TRBJ2-3|NA|TRBV13
TGTGCCAGCAGCTTAGGCCGTAGATCGGATACGCAGTATTTT
CASSLGRRSDTQYF
>TRBD2|TRBJ2-3|NA|TRBV2
TGTGCCAGCAGTGAAGTAGCGGGGAGGGGGTCAGATACGCAGTATTTT
CASSEVAGRGSDTQYF
>NA|TRBJ1-5|NA|TRBV18
TGTGCCAGCTCACCCGCGGGGTCCCCACATAGCAATCAGCCCCAGCATTTT
CASSPAGSPHSNQPQHF
>NA|TRBJ1-1|NA|TRBV5-1
TGCGCCAGCAGCTTGGAGGGCAGGTGGACTGAAGCTTTCTTT
CASSLEGRWTEAFF
>TRBD1|TRBJ1-6|NA|TRBV18
TGTGCCAGCTCACCCGATCGGACAGGGGCCAATAATTCACCCCTCCACTTT
CASSPDRTGANNSPLHF
>NA|TRBJ1-2|once|TRBV10-3
TGTGCCATCAGCTCTCAGCCGACCCTGGGCGGCTACACCTTC
CAISSQPTLGGYTF
>NA|TRBJ1-5|few|TRBV28
TGTGCCAGCAGTCGGACTGGGCAAGGGCCCCAGCATTTT
CASSRTGQGPQHF
>TRBD1|TRBJ2-2|NA|TRBV6-5
TGTGCCAGCAGAAGTACAGGGGTGATAACCGGGGAGCTGTTTTTT
CASRSTGVITGELFF
>TRBD2|TRBJ2-7|many|TRBV5-6
TGTGCCAGCACCAGCAGGCTAGCGGGCTACGAGCAGTACTTC
CASTSRLAGYEQYF
>TRBD2|TRBJ2-7|NA|TRBV2
TGTGCCAGCAGGGGACTAGGGGGCGAGCAGTACTTC
CASRGLGGEQYF
>NA|TRBJ1-5|NA|TRBV5-4
TGTGCCAGCAGCTTGGACGGGAGTAGCAATCAGCCCCAGCATTTT
CASSLDGSSNQPQHF
>NA|TRBJ2-7|NA|TRBV27
TGTGCCAGCAGTTTGGTTCAGGGGGACTTTTTCTACGAGCAGTACTTC
CASSLVQGDFFYEQYF
>NA|TRBJ2-4|NA|TRBV30
TGTGCCTGGAGTGTACGGGGAGGGGGTCGGATTCAGTACTTC
CAWSVRGGGRIQYF
>NA|TRBJ2-7|NA|TRBV7-8
TGTGCCAGCAGCTTAGGGGAGTTTACCTACGAGCAGTACTTC
CASSLGEFTYEQYF
>TRBD2|TRBJ2-5|NA|TRBV2
TGTGCCAGCAGTGTCCTAGCGGGAGGGTCAGAGACCCAGTACTTC
CASSVLAGGSETQYF
>NA|TRBJ1-5|NA|TRBV19
TGTGCCAGTAGTATAGAGAGCAATCAGCCCCAGCATTTT
CASSIESNQPQHF
>TRBD1|TRBJ2-2|NA|TRBV2
TGTGCCAGCGCAGGGGGTACAAGCACCGGGGAGCTGTTTTTT
CASAGGTSTGELFF
>TRBD1|TRBJ1-1|NA|TRBV12-5
TGTGCTAGTGGCAGACCGGGACAGGGGGCGCAAAAAGCTTTCTTT
CASGRPGQGAQKAFF
>NA|TRBJ1-3|NA|TRBV6-1
TGTGCCAGCAAGCCAGGGGTAGGCGGAAACACCATATATTTT
CASKPGVGGNTIYF
>NA|TRBJ2-6|NA|TRBV7-8
TGTGCCAGCAGCTTAGTCGCGGGTCAATCTCGCTCTGGGGCCAACGTCCTGACTTTC
CASSLVAGQSRSGANVLTF
>NA|TRBJ2-7|NA|TRBV5-1
TGCGCCAGCAGCCGTGACACCATAAGCTCCTACGAGCAGTACTTC
CASSRDTISSYEQYF
>NA|TRBJ2-5|NA|TRBV28
TGTGCCAGCAGTTTACGAGGCCCAACGGAGACCCAGTACTTC
CASSLRGPTETQYF
>NA|TRBJ2-7|once|TRBV5-1
TGCGCCAGCAGCCGGGGACTCCAGTACGAGCAGTACTTC
CASSRGLQYEQYF
>TRBD2|TRBJ2-5|many|TRBV27
TGTGCCAGCAGACGGGCCGGGACTAGCGCTCAAGAGACCCAGTACTTC
CASRRAGTSAQETQYF
>TRBD1|TRBJ1-1|few|TRBV19
TGTGCCAGTAGTATCGACAGGGGACGGCATACTGAAGCTTTCTTT
CASSIDRGRHTEAFF
>TRBD1|TRBJ2-7|NA|TRBV5-1
TGCGCCAGCAGCCCACAGGGGGCATCCTACGAGCAGTACTTC
CASSPQGASYEQYF
>NA|TRBJ2-2|once|TRBV7-8
TGTGCCAGCAGCTCCGTGTGGAAAGGGAAGGGGAACACCGGGGAGCTGTTTTTT
CASSSVWKGKGNTGELFF
>NA|TRBJ1-1|once|TRBV2
TGTGCCAGCAGTGGGCAGTTAAGTCTCTCTGAAGCTTTCTTT
CASSGQLSLSEAFF
>TRBD1|TRBJ2-6|NA|TRBV5-1
TGCGCCAGCGTACAGGGGACTGGGGCCAACGTCCTGACTTTC
CASVQGTGANVLTF
>NA|TRBJ2-5|NA|TRBV28
TGTGCCAGCAGTTCCCGACCCGGGACCCTCCTGGGTGAGACCCAGTACTTC
CASSSRPGTLLGETQYF
>NA|TRBJ2-1|NA|TRBV2
TGTGCCAGCCAGGAGGGACTCGGAAACAATGAGCAGTTCTTC
CASQEGLGNNEQFF
>NA|TRBJ2-5|NA|TRBV5-1
TGCGCCAGCAGCTTACCTATGAGGGAGACCCAGTACTTC
CASSLPMRETQYF
>NA|TRBJ1-1|NA|TRBV7-3
TGTGCCAGCAGCCCGGGACACCAGAACACTGAAGCTTTCTTT
CASSPGHQNTEAFF
>NA|TRBJ2-3|NA|TRBV4-2
TGTGCCAGCAGCCGAGGGGTCCGGGAAGGGGCAGATACGCAGTATTTT
CASSRGVREGADTQYF
>TRBD1|TRBJ1-4|NA|TRBV28
TGTGCCACCGGACAGGCAACTTATGAAAAACTGTTTTTT
CATGQATYEKLFF
>TRBD2|TRBJ2-2|few|TRBV5-1
TGCGCCAGCAGCTTGCTAGCGGGAGGGAACACCGGGGAGCTGTTTTTT
CASSLLAGGNTGELFF